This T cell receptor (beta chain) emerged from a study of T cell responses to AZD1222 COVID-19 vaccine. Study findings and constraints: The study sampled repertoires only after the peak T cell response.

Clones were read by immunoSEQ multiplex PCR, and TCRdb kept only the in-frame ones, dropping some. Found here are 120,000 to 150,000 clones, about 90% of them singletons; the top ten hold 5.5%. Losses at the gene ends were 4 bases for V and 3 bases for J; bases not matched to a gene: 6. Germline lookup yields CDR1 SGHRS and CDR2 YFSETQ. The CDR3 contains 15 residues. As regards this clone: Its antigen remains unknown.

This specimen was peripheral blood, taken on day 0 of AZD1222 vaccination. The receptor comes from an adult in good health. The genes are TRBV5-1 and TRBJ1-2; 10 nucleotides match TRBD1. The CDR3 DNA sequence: TGCGCCAGCAGCAAGAGGACAGGGGGTGACTATGGCTACACCTTC. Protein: CASSKRTGGDYGYTF.